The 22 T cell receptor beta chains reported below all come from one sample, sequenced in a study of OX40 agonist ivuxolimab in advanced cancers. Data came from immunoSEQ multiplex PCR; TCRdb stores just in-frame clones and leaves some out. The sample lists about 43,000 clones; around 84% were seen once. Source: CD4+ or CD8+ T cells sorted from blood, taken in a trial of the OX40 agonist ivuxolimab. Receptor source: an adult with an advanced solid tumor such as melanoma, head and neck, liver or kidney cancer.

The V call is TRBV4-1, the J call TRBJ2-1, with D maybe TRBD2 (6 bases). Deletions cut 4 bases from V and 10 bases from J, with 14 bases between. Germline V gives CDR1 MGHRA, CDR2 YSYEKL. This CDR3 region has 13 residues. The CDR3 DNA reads TGCGCCAGCAGCCGAGGCGGGGCCGGGGAGCAGTTCTTC. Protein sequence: CASSRGGAGEQFF.

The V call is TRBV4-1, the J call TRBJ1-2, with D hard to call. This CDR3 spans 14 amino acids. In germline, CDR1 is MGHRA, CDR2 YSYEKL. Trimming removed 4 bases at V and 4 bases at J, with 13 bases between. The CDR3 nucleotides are TGCGCCAGCAGCCCCCCGAGGGAGTTCTATGGCTACACCTTC. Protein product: CASSPPREFYGYTF.

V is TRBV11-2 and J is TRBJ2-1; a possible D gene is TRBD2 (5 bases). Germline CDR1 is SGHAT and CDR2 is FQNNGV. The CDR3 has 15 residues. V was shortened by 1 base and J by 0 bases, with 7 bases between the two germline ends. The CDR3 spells CASSLAGSSYNEQFF. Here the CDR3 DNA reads TGTGCCAGCAGCTTAGCGGGAAGCTCCTACAATGAGCAGTTCTTC.

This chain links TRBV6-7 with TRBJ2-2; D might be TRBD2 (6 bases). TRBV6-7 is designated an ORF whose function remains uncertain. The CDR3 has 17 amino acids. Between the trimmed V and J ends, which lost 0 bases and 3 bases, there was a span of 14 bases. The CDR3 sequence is CASSYSHSERDTGELFF. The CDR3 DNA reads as TGTGCCAGCAGTTACTCTCATTCAGAGCGGGACACCGGGGAGCTGTTTTTT.

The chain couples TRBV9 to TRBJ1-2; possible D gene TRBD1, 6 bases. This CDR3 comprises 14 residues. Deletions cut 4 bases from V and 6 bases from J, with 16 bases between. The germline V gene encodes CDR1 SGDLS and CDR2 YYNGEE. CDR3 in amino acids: CASSPLGTINGYTF. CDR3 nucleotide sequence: TGTGCCAGCAGCCCCCTAGGGACAATAAATGGCTACACCTTC.

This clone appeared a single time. The CDR3 protein is CAWSVTGGDGYTF. DNA for the CDR3: TGTGCCTGGAGTGTAACCGGGGGAGATGGCTACACCTTC. The V call is TRBV30, the J call TRBJ1-2; a possible D gene is TRBD1 (5 bases). Germline assignment: CDR1 GTSNPN and CDR2 SVGIG (reference sequence). The CDR3 extends over 13 amino acids. V was pared by 0 bases and J by 6 bases, with 11 bases between. Looking up the rest from reference TRBV30 and TRBJ1-2 gives the full variable domain: SQTIHQWPATLVQPVGSPLSLECTVEGTSNPNLYWYRQAAGRGLQLLFYSVGIGQISSEVPQNLSASRPQDRQFILSSKKLLLSDSGFYLCAWSVTGGDGYTFGSGTRLTVV.

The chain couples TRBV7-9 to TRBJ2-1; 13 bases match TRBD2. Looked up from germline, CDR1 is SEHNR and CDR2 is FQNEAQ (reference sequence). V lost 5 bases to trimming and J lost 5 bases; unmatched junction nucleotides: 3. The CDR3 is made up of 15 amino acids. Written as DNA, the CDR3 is TGTGCCAGCAGCCCAGGACTAGCGGGAGACAATGAGCAGTTCTTC. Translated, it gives CASSPGLAGDNEQFF.

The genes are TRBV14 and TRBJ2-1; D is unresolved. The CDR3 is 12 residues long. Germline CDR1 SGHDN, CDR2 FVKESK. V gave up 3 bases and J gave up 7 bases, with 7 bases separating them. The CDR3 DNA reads TGTGCCAGCAGCCACACCGGGAATGAGCAGTTCTTC. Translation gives CASSHTGNEQFF.

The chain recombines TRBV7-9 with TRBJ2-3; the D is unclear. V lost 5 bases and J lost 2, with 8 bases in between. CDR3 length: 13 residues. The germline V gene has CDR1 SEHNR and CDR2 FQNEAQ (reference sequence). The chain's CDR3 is CASSQGITDTQYF. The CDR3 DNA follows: TGTGCCAGCAGCCAAGGGATCACAGATACGCAGTATTTT. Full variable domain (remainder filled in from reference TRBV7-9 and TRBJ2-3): DTGVSQNPRHKITKRGQNVTFRCDPISEHNRLYWYRQTLGQGPEFLTYFQNEAQLEKSRLLSDRFSAERPKGSFSTLEIQRTEQGDSAMYLCASSQGITDTQYFGPGTRLTVL.

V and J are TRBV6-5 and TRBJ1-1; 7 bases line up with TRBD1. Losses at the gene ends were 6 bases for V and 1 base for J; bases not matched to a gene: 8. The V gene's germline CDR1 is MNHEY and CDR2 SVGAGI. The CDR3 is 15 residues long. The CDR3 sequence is CASSPRTGQNTEAFF. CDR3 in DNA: TGTGCCAGCAGCCCCCGGACAGGACAGAACACTGAAGCTTTCTTT.

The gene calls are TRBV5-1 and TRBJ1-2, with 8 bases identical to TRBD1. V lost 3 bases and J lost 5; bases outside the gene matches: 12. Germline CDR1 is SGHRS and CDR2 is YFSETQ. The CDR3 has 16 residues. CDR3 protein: CASSSTGGNPSYGYTF. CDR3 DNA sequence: TGCGCCAGCAGCTCTACAGGGGGGAACCCGTCTTATGGCTACACCTTC.

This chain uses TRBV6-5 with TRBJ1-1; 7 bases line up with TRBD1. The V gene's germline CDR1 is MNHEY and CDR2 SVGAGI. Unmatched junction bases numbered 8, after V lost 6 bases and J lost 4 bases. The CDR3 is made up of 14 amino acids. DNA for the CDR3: TGTGCCAGCAGCTTTTCCCAGGGGGGCACTGAAGCTTTCTTT. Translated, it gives CASSFSQGGTEAFF.

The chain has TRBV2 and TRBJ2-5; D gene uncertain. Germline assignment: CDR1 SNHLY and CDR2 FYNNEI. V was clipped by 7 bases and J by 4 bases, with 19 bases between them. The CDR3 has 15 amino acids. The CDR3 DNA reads TGTGCCAGCACTACTGGTCCCTTGGCGCGAGAGACCCAGTACTTC. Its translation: CASTTGPLARETQYF.

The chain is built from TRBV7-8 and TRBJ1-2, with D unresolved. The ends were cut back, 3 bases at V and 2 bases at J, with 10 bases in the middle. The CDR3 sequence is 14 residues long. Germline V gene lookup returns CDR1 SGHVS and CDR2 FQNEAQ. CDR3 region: CASSLGITNYGYTF. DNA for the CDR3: TGTGCCAGCAGCTTGGGCATTACGAACTATGGCTACACCTTC.

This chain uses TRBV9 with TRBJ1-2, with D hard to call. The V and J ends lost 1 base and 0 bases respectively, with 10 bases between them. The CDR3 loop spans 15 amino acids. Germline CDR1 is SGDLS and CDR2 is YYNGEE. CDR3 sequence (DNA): TGTGCCAGCAGCGTATCGATCGAGGCTAACTATGGCTACACCTTC. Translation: CASSVSIEANYGYTF.

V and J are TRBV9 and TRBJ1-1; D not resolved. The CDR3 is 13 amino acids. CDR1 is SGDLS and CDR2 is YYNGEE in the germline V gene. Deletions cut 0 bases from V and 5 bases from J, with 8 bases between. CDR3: CASSVGRETEAFF. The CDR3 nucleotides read TGTGCCAGCAGCGTAGGTCGGGAAACTGAAGCTTTCTTT.

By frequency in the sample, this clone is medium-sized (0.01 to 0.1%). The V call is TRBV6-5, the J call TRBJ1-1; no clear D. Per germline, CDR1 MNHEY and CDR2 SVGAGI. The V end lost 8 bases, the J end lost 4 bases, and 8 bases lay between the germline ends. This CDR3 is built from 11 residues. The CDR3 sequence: CASSRGTEAFF. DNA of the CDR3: TGTGCCAGCTCTCGGGGCACTGAAGCTTTCTTT.

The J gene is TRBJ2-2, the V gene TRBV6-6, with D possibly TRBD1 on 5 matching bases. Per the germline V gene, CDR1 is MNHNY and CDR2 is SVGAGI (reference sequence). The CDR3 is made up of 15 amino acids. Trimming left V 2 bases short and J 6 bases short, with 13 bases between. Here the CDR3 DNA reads TGTGCCAGCAGTTACGGGGCCCCGAGTGCCGGGGAGCTGTTTTTT. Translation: CASSYGAPSAGELFF.

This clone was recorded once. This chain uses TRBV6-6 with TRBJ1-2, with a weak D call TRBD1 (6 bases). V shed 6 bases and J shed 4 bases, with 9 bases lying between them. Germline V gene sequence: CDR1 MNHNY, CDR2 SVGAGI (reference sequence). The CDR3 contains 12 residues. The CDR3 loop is CASSPDSYGYTF. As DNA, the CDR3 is TGTGCCAGCAGCCCGGACAGCTATGGCTACACCTTC.

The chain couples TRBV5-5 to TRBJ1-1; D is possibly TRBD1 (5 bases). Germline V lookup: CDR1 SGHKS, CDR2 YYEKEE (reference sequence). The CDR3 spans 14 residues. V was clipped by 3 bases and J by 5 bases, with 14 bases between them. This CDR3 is CASSSVGGGTEAFF. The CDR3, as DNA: TGTGCCAGCAGCTCCGTTGGTGGGGGAACTGAAGCTTTCTTT. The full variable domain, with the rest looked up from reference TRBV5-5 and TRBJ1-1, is DAGVTQSPTHLIKTRGQQVTLRCSPISGHKSVSWYQQVLGQGPQFIFQYYEKEERGRGNFPDRFSARQFPNYSSELNVNALLLGDSALYLCASSSVGGGTEAFFGQGTRLTVV.

The CDR3 bases are TGTGCCAGCAGTTTAAATTTTGGGACAGGGAGCCATGAGCAGTTCTTC. Translation: CASSLNFGTGSHEQFF. V and J are TRBV28 and TRBJ2-1; 9 bases fit TRBD1. Germline CDR1 MDHEN, CDR2 SYDVKM. This CDR3 comprises 16 residues. The ends lost 2 bases at V and 8 bases at J; junction bases unmatched: 10.

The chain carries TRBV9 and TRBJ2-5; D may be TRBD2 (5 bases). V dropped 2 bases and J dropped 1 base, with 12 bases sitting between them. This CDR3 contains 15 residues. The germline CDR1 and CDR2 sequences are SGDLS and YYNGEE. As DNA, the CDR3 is TGTGCCAGCAGCGTTCGATGGGCGGGCCAAGAGACCCAGTACTTC. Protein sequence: CASSVRWAGQETQYF.